What follows are 27 T cell receptor beta chains derived from one specimen sequenced in a study of blood T cell repertoires in COVID-19. Repertoires were generated with immunoSEQ multiplex PCR, while TCRdb's copy carries only in-frame clones and drops some. The sample has 150,000 to 200,000 clones; approximately 83% are singletons. The material sequenced was peripheral blood. The receptors were gathered from a human donor with active or convalescent COVID-19. The donor label of this sample is uncertain.

To note about this clone: Other DNA sequences in the same sample also yield this CDR3. V and J are TRBV5-4 and TRBJ1-2, with 9 bases identical to TRBD1. Germline lookup yields CDR1 SGHNT and CDR2 YYREEE (reference sequence). This CDR3 is 14 amino acids long. The ends lost 4 bases at V and 8 bases at J; junction bases unmatched: 9. The CDR3 DNA reads TGTGCCAGCAGCCCGGACAGGGGATTGGGCGGCTACACCTTC. Translation: CASSPDRGLGGYTF.

This chain uses TRBV3-1 (or the pseudogene TRBV3-2) with TRBJ1-2; D uncertain. Germline CDR1 LGHDT, CDR2 YNNKEL (reference sequence). The CDR3 extends over 14 amino acids. Trimming removed 1 base from V and 0 bases from J, with 6 bases in between. The CDR3 DNA sequence: TGTGCCAGCAGCCAAGGTAACACTAACTATGGCTACACCTTC. Amino acid sequence: CASSQGNTNYGYTF.

The CDR3 sequence: CASRSTGGPEAFF. DNA for the CDR3: TGTGCCAGCAGGTCTACAGGGGGCCCTGAAGCTTTCTTT. The chain couples TRBV6-5 to TRBJ1-1; 9 bases fit TRBD1. Germline CDR1 MNHEY, CDR2 SVGAGI. The ends lost 6 bases at V and 6 bases at J; junction bases unmatched: 5. This CDR3 is built from 13 residues.

This chain links TRBV29-1 with TRBJ1-2, with 7 bases identical to TRBD1. After removal of 0 bases from V and 2 bases from J, the junction contained 15 bases not matched to a gene. The CDR3 extends over 18 amino acids. CDR1 and CDR2 (germline): SQVTM, ANQGSEA. DNA for the CDR3: TGCAGCGTTGAAGATCTAGGGCAGACAGGGAAAGGCAACTATGGCTACACCTTC. This encodes CSVEDLGQTGKGNYGYTF.

The J gene is TRBJ2-7, the V gene TRBV20-1; 11 bases agree with TRBD2. In germline, CDR1 is DFQATT, CDR2 SNEGSKA (reference sequence). V gave up 3 bases and J gave up 2 bases; unmatched junction bases: 3. This CDR3 spans 14 amino acids. The CDR3 is CSASLGLAAYEQYF. Here the CDR3 DNA reads TGCAGTGCTAGTCTGGGACTAGCGGCCTACGAGCAGTACTTC.

This clone has only one observation. Here the CDR3 reads CASSPDRAYTGELFF. CDR3 nucleotides: TGTGCCAGCAGCCCGGACAGGGCTTACACCGGGGAGCTGTTTTTT. J is TRBJ2-2 and V is TRBV7-7; 8 positions match TRBD1. Trimming removed 5 bases from V and 3 bases from J; junction bases left unmatched: 5. The CDR3 loop spans 15 amino acids. CDR1 and CDR2 (germline): SSHAT, FNYEAQ (reference sequence).

This chain uses TRBV19 with TRBJ2-7, with 13 bases lining up with TRBD2. The V segment lost 3 bases and the J segment 4 bases; nucleotides outside the gene matches: 12. Per the germline V gene, CDR1 is LNHDA and CDR2 is SQIVND (reference sequence). The length of the CDR3 is 18 residues. The CDR3 bases are TGTGCCAGTAGTATTAGGGTATCGACTAGCGGGAGGTCATACGAGCAGTACTTC. It specifies CASSIRVSTSGRSYEQYF.

This sequence joins TRBV6-5 and TRBJ2-1, with 8 bases identical to TRBD1. After removal of 6 bases from V and 7 bases from J, the junction contained 11 bases not matched to a gene. There are 15 residues in the CDR3. The germline V gene has CDR1 MNHEY and CDR2 SVGAGI. The CDR3 coding sequence is TGTGCCAGCAGGAGACTGGGAACAGGGGGGAATGAGCAGTTCTTC. Encoded protein: CASRRLGTGGNEQFF.

This chain connects TRBV5-1 to TRBJ2-5; D perhaps matches TRBD2 (7 bases). The CDR3 extends over 15 amino acids. V was cut by 3 bases and J by 1 base, with 13 bases left in between. Per the germline V gene, CDR1 is SGHRS and CDR2 is YFSETQ. CDR3 in amino acids: CASSSIRGGQETQYF. The DNA of the CDR3 is TGCGCCAGCAGCTCAATTAGGGGGGGCCAAGAGACCCAGTACTTC.

The rearrangement joins TRBV30 to TRBJ1-1, with TRBD1 identical over 7 bases. Germline CDR1 is GTSNPN and CDR2 is SVGIG (reference sequence). The CDR3 length is 14 residues. V lost 2 bases and J lost 1; bases outside the gene matches: 4. The CDR3 protein is CAWSPRTGNTEAFF. CDR3 nucleotides: TGTGCCTGGAGTCCCCGGACAGGGAACACTGAAGCTTTCTTT.

This clone showed up just once. The V and J genes are TRBV10-3 and TRBJ1-1; 11 bases map to TRBD1. The germline gives CDR1 ENHRY, CDR2 SYGVKD. Unmatched junction bases numbered 6, after V lost 5 bases and J lost 4 bases. The CDR3 is made up of 15 amino acids. Here the CDR3 reads CAISYGQGAGTEAFF. The CDR3 DNA is TGTGCCATCAGTTACGGACAGGGGGCAGGCACTGAAGCTTTCTTT.

V is TRBV30 and J is TRBJ2-1; D unresolved. V lost 2 bases and J 0 bases, leaving 8 bases between the germline ends. Germline assignment: CDR1 GTSNPN and CDR2 SVGIG (reference sequence). CDR3 length: 14 amino acids. CDR3: CAWSRSSSYNEQFF. CDR3 nucleotides: TGTGCCTGGAGTCGGTCTAGCTCCTACAATGAGCAGTTCTTC.

CDR3 coding DNA: TGTGCCAGCAGCACTGTCGGGGTTAGCACAGATACGCAGTATTTT. Protein sequence: CASSTVGVSTDTQYF. The chain combines TRBV28 with TRBJ2-3; possibly TRBD2 for D (5 bases). CDR1 is MDHEN, CDR2 SYDVKM, per germline. The CDR3 is made up of 15 amino acids. Trimming shortened V by 6 bases and J by 0 bases, and 13 bases separated the two germline ends.

The V gene is TRBV5-1, the J gene TRBJ2-1; D gene uncertain. The CDR3 covers 16 residues. V was shortened by 0 bases and J by 6 bases, with 16 bases between the two germline ends. Germline V gene sequence: CDR1 SGHRS, CDR2 YFSETQ. CDR3 coding DNA: TGCGCCAGCAGCTTGGAGCTACCCGAGAGTGGCAATGAGCAGTTCTTC. As protein: CASSLELPESGNEQFF.

The chain combines TRBV24-1 with TRBJ2-3, with TRBD2 matching 7 bases. With 9 bases clipped from V and 0 bases from J, the junction kept 5 bases outside the gene matches. CDR1 KGHDR and CDR2 SFDVKD come from the germline V gene. This CDR3 is 14 amino acids long. The CDR3 coding sequence is TGTGCCACCGCGGGGGACGGGAGCACAGATACGCAGTATTTT. Protein: CATAGDGSTDTQYF.

This rearrangement joins TRBV30 to TRBJ1-5; no reliable D call. V lost 1 base to trimming and J lost 2 bases, with 9 bases between them. This CDR3 contains 14 residues. Germline values: CDR1 GTSNPN, CDR2 SVGIG (reference sequence). The CDR3 sequence is CAWSGGNGNQPQHF. The CDR3 region has the DNA TGTGCCTGGAGTGGAGGCAACGGCAATCAGCCCCAGCATTTT. Using reference TRBV30 and TRBJ1-5 for the parts outside the CDR3, the full variable domain is SQTIHQWPATLVQPVGSPLSLECTVEGTSNPNLYWYRQAAGRGLQLLFYSVGIGQISSEVPQNLSASRPQDRQFILSSKKLLLSDSGFYLCAWSGGNGNQPQHFGDGTRLSIL.

V gene TRBV6-2 or TRBV6-3 combines with J gene TRBJ2-3; 9 positions match TRBD1. CDR1 and CDR2 (germline): MNHEY, SVGEGT. The CDR3 totals 14 residues. V was pared by 4 bases and J by 10 bases, with 9 bases of the junction left unmatched. This chain's CDR3 is CASSSLNRDRAQYF. The CDR3 DNA is TGTGCCAGCAGTTCCCTGAACCGGGACAGGGCGCAGTATTTT.

V and J are TRBV11-3 and TRBJ1-2, with D maybe TRBD1 (5 bases). V was pared by 4 bases and J by 5 bases, with 14 bases between. Germline V gives CDR1 SGHNT, CDR2 YENEEA. The length of the CDR3 is 14 residues. CDR3 bases: TGTGCCAGCAGCTCCGTCGGGGGATTTTATGGCTACACCTTC. Translating gives CASSSVGGFYGYTF.

Here the CDR3 DNA reads TGTGCCAGTAGTATCTTGGGACTAGGTTCCTACGAGCAGTACTTC. Translation gives CASSILGLGSYEQYF. This chain uses TRBV19 with TRBJ2-7, with 8 nucleotides matching TRBD2. CDR1 LNHDA and CDR2 SQIVND come from the germline V gene (reference sequence). V shed 3 bases, J shed 1 base, and the junction held 5 bases outside the gene matches. The CDR3 sequence is 15 residues long.

The chain links TRBV2 to TRBJ1-1, with D possibly TRBD1 on 5 matching bases. The CDR3 sequence is 14 residues long. Per germline, CDR1 SNHLY and CDR2 FYNNEI. The V end lost 7 bases, the J end lost 1 base, and 13 bases lay between the germline ends. The CDR3 DNA reads as TGTGCCAGCACCACGCTGGGGGGGAACACTGAAGCTTTCTTT. It encodes CASTTLGGNTEAFF.

The chain is built from TRBV9 and TRBJ2-1; tentative D call: TRBD1 (6 bases). Germline V gene lookup returns CDR1 SGDLS and CDR2 YYNGEE. Trimming took 1 base from V and 7 from J, leaving 12 bases between them. This CDR3 comprises 14 residues. CDR3: CASSVQGFKNEQFF. CDR3 nucleotide sequence: TGTGCCAGCAGCGTACAGGGGTTTAAGAATGAGCAGTTCTTC.

V is TRBV5-6 and J is TRBJ1-2; 7 nucleotides agree with TRBD1. The CDR3 contains 14 residues. V lost 4 bases and J lost 4; bases outside the gene matches: 7. CDR1 SGHDT and CDR2 YYEEEE come from the germline V gene. CDR3 protein: CASSAGQIFYGYTF. The CDR3, as DNA: TGTGCCAGCAGCGCGGGACAGATATTCTATGGCTACACCTTC. Together with reference TRBV5-6 and TRBJ1-2, the CDR3 gives the full variable domain: DAGVTQSPTHLIKTRGQQVTLRCSPKSGHDTVSWYQQALGQGPQFIFQYYEEEERQRGNFPDRFSGHQFPNYSSELNVNALLLGDSALYLCASSAGQIFYGYTFGSGTRLTVV.

This clone is a singleton in its sample. The chain is built from TRBV27 and TRBJ2-5; 13 nucleotides align to TRBD2. This CDR3 contains 13 residues. Germline values: CDR1 MNHEY, CDR2 SMNVEV (reference sequence). V lost 9 bases to trimming and J lost 4 bases; unmatched junction nucleotides: 2. Here the CDR3 reads CASRTSGGETQYF. The CDR3 bases are TGTGCCAGTCGGACTAGCGGGGGAGAGACCCAGTACTTC.

This clone was found a few times. V usage is TRBV5-8 and J usage is TRBJ1-1; 11 bases are a match to TRBD1. Germline trimming cut 2 bases from V and 3 bases from J; bases unmatched to any gene: 3. The CDR3 consists of 15 residues. Germline V lookup: CDR1 SGHTS, CDR2 YDEGEE. As DNA, the CDR3 is TGTGCCAGCAGCTTCCCGGGACAGGGGGACACTGAAGCTTTCTTT. This encodes CASSFPGQGDTEAFF.

The chain is built from TRBV3-1 (or the pseudogene TRBV3-2) and TRBJ1-1, with D uncertain. Germline-derived CDR1 and CDR2 are LGHDT and YNNKEL (reference sequence). With 0 bases removed from V and 1 base from J, the gap between germline ends came to 12 bases. The CDR3 spans 16 residues. CDR3 nucleotides: TGTGCCAGCAGCCAAGAACGGGGAATAGAGAACACTGAAGCTTTCTTT. Amino acid sequence: CASSQERGIENTEAFF.

V is TRBV12-2 and J is TRBJ1-5. TRBV12-2 is termed a pseudogene. This CDR3 comprises 16 residues. The CDR3 DNA reads TGTGCAAGTCGCTCCCCTCGTATCGGTAGCAATCAGCCCCAGCATTTT. This sequence encodes CASRSPRIGSNQPQHF.

This clone has more than one count but fewer than ten. The rearrangement joins TRBV19 to TRBJ1-6; the match to TRBD1 covers 8 bases. V lost 4 bases, J lost 4 bases, and 3 bases stayed unmatched. This CDR3 is 15 amino acids long. CDR1 is LNHDA and CDR2 is SQIVND in the germline V gene (reference sequence). The CDR3 loop is CASSTRTGYNSPLHF. CDR3 bases: TGTGCCAGTAGTACCCGGACAGGGTATAATTCACCCCTCCACTTT.